The clone carrying this T cell receptor (beta chain) was recorded a few times. The antigen remains undetermined. The repertoire was sequenced with immunoSEQ multiplex PCR; TCRdb's copy has only in-frame clones and lacks some. The table records 20,000 to 30,000 clones, 68% of them present only once. This specimen comes from a study of cytotoxic CD8 clonotypes in ibrutinib-treated CLL. Study observations and caveats: Clonality increased at ibrutinib response and stayed stable in sustained remission. At progression, however, it fell back toward baseline.

This CDR3 spans 15 amino acids. V lost 5 bases, J lost 2 bases, and 12 bases lay in between. CDR1 is SNHLY, CDR2 FYNNEI, per germline. The chain carries TRBV2 and TRBJ2-2; D is perhaps TRBD1 (6 bases). This sequence originates from a human donor with chronic lymphocytic leukemia. The starting material was PBMCs, obtained after 24 months of ibrutinib treatment. The DNA of the CDR3 is TGTGCCAGCAGTATAAGACAGGCTAACACCGGGGAGCTGTTTTTT. Translation gives CASSIRQANTGELFF.